Listed below are T cell receptor beta chains from one sample, sequenced in a study of T-cell memory formation after mild COVID-19. TCRdb independently ran MiXCR on the 5' RACE reads; one entry per CDR3 protein. The table lists 450,000 or so distinct CDR3 sequences, about 23% of them singletons, with around 12% in the top ten. The specimen was PBMCs or a T cell subset sorted from them (not recorded which). The receptors here all came from an adult woman who had mild COVID-19 (a few samples of this study predate the infection). Cell type and time point are not known. Both conserved end residues are part of each CDR3. D genes are given only for firm matches. Where a row states a size, it is once, few, many or the class of an expanded clone; other rows omit it.

J: TRBJ1-2
V: TRBV12-3/TRBV12-4
size: few
D: -
CDR3: CASSTPLGTGNYGYTF
DNA: TGTGCCAGCAGTACCCCGCTCGGGACCGGAAACTATGGCTACACCTTC

J: TRBJ1-1
V: TRBV5-1
size: few
D: -
CDR3: CASSLEGERNTEAFF
DNA: TGCGCCAGCAGCTTGGAAGGGGAGAGGAACACTGAAGCTTTCTTT

J: TRBJ1-1
V: TRBV11-2
size: -
D: TRBD1
CDR3: CASSLEGTGGRAFF
DNA: TGTGCCAGCAGCTTAGAAGGGACAGGGGGTAGAGCTTTCTTT

J: TRBJ2-1
V: TRBV5-1
size: few
D: -
CDR3: CASSTAGTSYNEQFF
DNA: TGCGCCAGCAGCACTGCCGGGACAAGTTACAATGAGCAGTTCTTC

J: TRBJ2-2
V: TRBV30
size: few
D: -
CDR3: CAWSLLMTGELFF
DNA: TGTGCCTGGAGTTTATTAATGACCGGGGAGCTGTTTTTT

J: TRBJ2-3
V: TRBV29-1
size: -
D: -
CDR3: CSDLRSRERSTDTQYF
DNA: TGCAGCGACCTCAGATCTCGGGAGCGAAGCACAGATACGCAGTATTTT

J: TRBJ2-3
V: TRBV7-6
size: -
D: TRBD2
CDR3: CASSLPLGASGGTTDTQYF
DNA: TGTGCCAGCAGCTTACCGCTGGGGGCTAGCGGGGGAACCACAGATACGCAGTATTTT

J: TRBJ2-5
V: TRBV5-4
size: few
D: TRBD2
CDR3: CASSLLAGDPRGETQYF
DNA: TGTGCCAGCAGTCTTCTAGCGGGAGACCCGCGGGGAGAGACCCAGTACTTC

J: TRBJ1-3
V: TRBV4-2
size: -
D: -
CDR3: CASSQEMVLGNTIYF
DNA: TGTGCCAGCAGCCAAGAAATGGTCCTCGGAAACACCATATATTTT

J: TRBJ1-1
V: TRBV29-1
size: few
D: TRBD1
CDR3: CSGRTGQNTEAFF
DNA: TGCAGCGGAAGGACAGGGCAGAACACTGAAGCTTTCTTT

J: TRBJ2-7
V: TRBV6-5
size: -
D: -
CDR3: CASSYSSSPSSYEQYF
DNA: TGTGCCAGCAGTTACTCTAGTAGCCCTAGCTCCTACGAGCAGTACTTC

J: TRBJ1-4
V: TRBV29-1
size: few
D: TRBD1
CDR3: CSVEEWTGAEKLFF
DNA: TGCAGCGTTGAAGAATGGACAGGGGCGGAAAAACTGTTTTTT

J: TRBJ2-3
V: TRBV5-1
size: few
D: -
CDR3: CASSLGSLQGSTDTQYF
DNA: TGCGCCAGCAGCTTGGGCTCTCTACAGGGTAGCACAGATACGCAGTATTTT

J: TRBJ1-2
V: TRBV2
size: few
D: TRBD1
CDR3: CASRNTYRGGGYTF
DNA: TGTGCCAGCAGGAATACTTACAGGGGTGGCGGCTACACCTTC

J: TRBJ2-5
V: TRBV6-5
size: few
D: TRBD1
CDR3: CASSNGGTGGQETQYF
DNA: TGTGCCAGCTCCAATGGAGGGACAGGGGGCCAAGAGACCCAGTACTTC

J: TRBJ2-5
V: TRBV29-1
size: few
D: -
CDR3: CSVARNQETQYF
DNA: TGCAGCGTTGCCCGGAACCAAGAGACCCAGTACTTC

J: TRBJ2-1
V: TRBV7-2
size: few
D: TRBD2
CDR3: CASSWYSGSSYNEQFF
DNA: TGTGCCAGCAGCTGGTATAGCGGGAGCTCCTACAATGAGCAGTTCTTC

J: TRBJ1-6
V: TRBV9
size: once
D: TRBD1
CDR3: CASSGGQGQSSSYNSPLHF
DNA: TGTGCCAGCAGCGGGGGACAGGGGCAAAGCAGCTCCTATAATTCACCCCTCCACTTT

J: TRBJ2-7
V: TRBV27
size: few
D: -
CDR3: CASSPPPLGKPYEQYF
DNA: TGTGCCAGCAGCCCACCGCCTCTCGGGAAACCCTACGAGCAGTACTTC

J: TRBJ2-2
V: TRBV5-1
size: -
D: -
CDR3: CASSLFAPTGTRTGELFF
DNA: TGCGCCAGCAGCTTGTTCGCCCCGACAGGGACTCGGACCGGGGAGCTGTTTTTT

J: TRBJ2-3
V: TRBV2
size: -
D: -
CDR3: CASSEYGFTDTQYF
DNA: TGTGCCAGCAGTGAATACGGTTTCACAGATACGCAGTATTTT

J: TRBJ1-1
V: TRBV27
size: -
D: TRBD1
CDR3: CASSDRGLNTEAFF
DNA: TGTGCCAGCAGTGACAGGGGTCTGAACACTGAAGCTTTCTTT

J: TRBJ2-1
V: TRBV7-3
size: -
D: -
CDR3: CASIHYGTPSYNEQFF
DNA: TGTGCCAGCATCCACTATGGGACTCCCTCCTACAATGAGCAGTTCTTC

J: TRBJ1-6
V: TRBV7-6
size: -
D: TRBD1
CDR3: CASSLAGTGTNSPLHF
DNA: TGTGCCAGCAGCTTAGCGGGGACAGGGACAAATTCACCCCTCCACTTT

J: TRBJ2-2
V: TRBV5-4
size: -
D: -
CDR3: CASSRLRGLNTGELFF
DNA: TGTGCCAGCAGCCGACTCCGGGGGCTGAACACCGGGGAGCTGTTTTTT

J: TRBJ1-1
V: TRBV6-2/TRBV6-3
size: -
D: -
CDR3: CASTTDSYTEAFF
DNA: TGTGCCAGCACTACCGACAGTTACACTGAAGCTTTCTTT

J: TRBJ2-1
V: TRBV14
size: -
D: -
CDR3: CASSQDLWLLNEQFF
DNA: TGTGCCAGCAGCCAAGATCTATGGCTATTAAATGAGCAGTTCTTC

J: TRBJ2-7
V: TRBV24-1
size: few
D: -
CDR3: CATSDGSTLAPREQYF
DNA: TGTGCCACCAGTGATGGATCAACGCTAGCGCCTCGCGAGCAGTACTTC

J: TRBJ2-2
V: TRBV24-1
size: -
D: -
CDR3: CATSDLLGADTGELFF
DNA: TGTGCCACCAGTGACCTGCTCGGGGCTGACACCGGGGAGCTGTTTTTT

J: TRBJ2-7
V: TRBV7-3
size: -
D: -
CDR3: CASSFGVSDEQYF
DNA: TGTGCCAGCAGCTTTGGCGTGTCTGACGAGCAGTACTTC

J: TRBJ2-7
V: TRBV4-3
size: -
D: TRBD2
CDR3: CASSQDWRGTYEQYF
DNA: TGCGCCAGCAGCCAAGATTGGCGGGGGACCTACGAGCAGTACTTC

J: TRBJ1-2
V: TRBV10-3
size: few
D: -
CDR3: CAISEQGDRGYTF
DNA: TGTGCCATCAGTGAACAGGGCGACAGGGGCTACACCTTC

J: TRBJ2-7
V: TRBV6-5
size: few
D: TRBD2
CDR3: CASSPLLAGVVYEQYF
DNA: TGTGCCAGCAGTCCTCTCCTAGCGGGAGTAGTGTACGAGCAGTACTTC

J: TRBJ2-7
V: TRBV7-6
size: few
D: -
CDR3: CASSLDQGWYEQYF
DNA: TGTGCCAGCAGCTTAGACCAGGGGTGGTACGAGCAGTACTTC

J: TRBJ1-2
V: TRBV12-3/TRBV12-4
size: few
D: -
CDR3: CASSLNMGAYGYTF
DNA: TGTGCCAGCAGTTTAAACATGGGGGCCTATGGCTACACCTTC

J: TRBJ1-2
V: TRBV7-3
size: -
D: -
CDR3: CASSSRLGGYTF
DNA: TGTGCCAGCAGCTCCCGTCTAGGTGGCTACACCTTC

J: TRBJ2-2
V: TRBV6-2/TRBV6-3
size: few
D: -
CDR3: CASRDYDTGELFF
DNA: TGTGCCAGCAGGGACTACGACACCGGGGAGCTGTTTTTT

J: TRBJ2-1
V: TRBV3-1
size: -
D: -
CDR3: CASSAAGAPVFF
DNA: TGTGCCAGCAGCGCGGCCGGAGCGCCGGTGTTCTTC

J: TRBJ2-3
V: TRBV4-3
size: -
D: -
CDR3: CASSQGRTDTQYF
DNA: TGCGCCAGCAGCCAGGGACGCACAGATACGCAGTATTTT

J: TRBJ2-7
V: TRBV7-6
size: many
D: TRBD2
CDR3: CASSLGTSGLPYEQYF
DNA: TGTGCCAGCAGCCTCGGGACTAGCGGGCTTCCCTACGAGCAGTACTTC

J: TRBJ2-7
V: TRBV5-1
size: few
D: -
CDR3: CASSSRDNSYEQYF
DNA: TGCGCCAGCAGCTCCCGGGACAACTCCTACGAGCAGTACTTC

J: TRBJ1-1
V: TRBV29-1
size: -
D: -
CDR3: CSVEGAGVNTEAFF
DNA: TGCAGCGTTGAAGGGGCGGGGGTGAACACTGAAGCTTTCTTT

J: TRBJ2-1
V: TRBV7-3
size: -
D: -
CDR3: CASGRHPSYNEQFF
DNA: TGTGCCTCCGGGCGGCACCCCTCCTACAATGAGCAGTTCTTC

J: TRBJ1-1
V: TRBV15
size: few
D: -
CDR3: CATSSRSLLVPNTEAFF
DNA: TGTGCCACCAGCAGCAGAAGTCTCTTAGTCCCGAACACTGAAGCTTTCTTT

J: TRBJ1-4
V: TRBV4-1
size: -
D: -
CDR3: CASSQEPGRRLNEKLFF
DNA: TGCGCCAGCAGCCAAGAACCTGGCCGACGACTTAATGAAAAACTGTTTTTT

J: TRBJ1-2
V: TRBV5-1
size: -
D: -
CDR3: CASSSSIVYGYTF
DNA: TGCGCCAGCAGCTCCTCGATCGTCTATGGCTACACCTTC

J: TRBJ1-1
V: TRBV9
size: few
D: -
CDR3: CASSVDGGSTEAFF
DNA: TGTGCCAGCAGCGTAGATGGGGGTAGCACTGAAGCTTTCTTT

J: TRBJ1-1
V: TRBV29-1
size: few
D: -
CDR3: CSVAGRSNTEAFF
DNA: TGCAGCGTTGCGGGACGGAGCAACACTGAAGCTTTCTTT

J: TRBJ1-5
V: TRBV14
size: -
D: -
CDR3: CASSQRGRPATQPQHF
DNA: TGTGCCAGCAGCCAGAGAGGTAGGCCAGCGACTCAGCCCCAGCATTTT

J: TRBJ2-7
V: TRBV25-1
size: many
D: TRBD2
CDR3: CASSGGSGGQTYEQYF
DNA: TGTGCCAGCTCGGGGGGGAGCGGGGGACAAACCTACGAGCAGTACTTC

J: TRBJ1-2
V: TRBV6-1
size: -
D: -
CDR3: CASTETGRGYTF
DNA: TGTGCCAGCACCGAAACCGGGCGTGGCTACACCTTC

J: TRBJ1-3
V: TRBV18
size: -
D: -
CDR3: CASSPSSESGNTIYF
DNA: TGTGCCAGCTCACCGTCCTCAGAAAGCGGAAACACCATATATTTT

J: TRBJ1-2
V: TRBV2
size: -
D: TRBD1
CDR3: CASSERDRGPNYGYTF
DNA: TGTGCCAGCAGTGAACGGGACAGGGGGCCGAACTATGGCTACACCTTC

J: TRBJ2-7
V: TRBV9
size: few
D: -
CDR3: CASSVGGDIYEQYF
DNA: TGTGCCAGCAGCGTAGGAGGCGACATCTACGAGCAGTACTTC

J: TRBJ2-5
V: TRBV2
size: few
D: -
CDR3: CASSVALETQYF
DNA: TGTGCCAGCAGTGTAGCGTTGGAGACCCAGTACTTC